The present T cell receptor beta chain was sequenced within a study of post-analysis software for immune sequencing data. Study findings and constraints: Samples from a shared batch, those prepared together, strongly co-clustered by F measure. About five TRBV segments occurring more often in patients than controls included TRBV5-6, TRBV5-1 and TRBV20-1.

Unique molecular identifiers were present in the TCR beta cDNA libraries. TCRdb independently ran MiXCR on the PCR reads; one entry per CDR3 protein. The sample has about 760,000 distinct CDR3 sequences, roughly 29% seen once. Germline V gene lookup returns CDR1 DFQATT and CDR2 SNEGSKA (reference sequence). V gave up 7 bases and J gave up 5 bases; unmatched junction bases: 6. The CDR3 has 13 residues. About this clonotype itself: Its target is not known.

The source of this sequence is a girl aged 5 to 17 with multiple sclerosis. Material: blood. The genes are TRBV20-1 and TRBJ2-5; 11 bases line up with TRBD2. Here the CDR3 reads CSGLTSGVETQYF. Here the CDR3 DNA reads TGCAGTGGCTTGACTAGCGGGGTCGAGACCCAGTACTTC.